Presented here are 21 T cell receptor beta chains from one specimen sequenced in a study of T cells in Graves' hyperthyroidism and ophthalmopathy (dated by TCRdb to between 2018 and 2020). Library method: multiplex PCR. TCRdb records Illumina HiSeq 2000 as the sequencer. TCR beta CDR3 regions were amplified from RNA transcripts. For the first round of RT-PCR on the TCR CDR3, the HTBI primer set was used together with the Qiagen OneStep RT-PCR kit. TCRdb took the public reads, trimmed them with fastp at Q25, ran MiXCR for clone calling and kept in-frame beta chains. CDR3 protein sequences are deduplicated, and each keeps its most common genes and DNA. In this sample the table shows fewer than 700,000 distinct CDR3 sequences, around 15% of which occur a single time. Clones ranked in the top ten supply less than 4.5% of the sample. The specimen sequenced was blood. These receptors all come from a woman aged 25 to 39 with Graves' hyperthyroidism.

The V and J genes are TRBV2 and TRBJ1-3, with D perhaps TRBD1 (5 bases). The germline V gene has CDR1 SNHLY and CDR2 FYNNEI. V lost 9 bases to trimming and J lost 4 bases, with 10 bases between them. The CDR3 consists of 12 residues. CDR3 DNA sequence: TGTGCCAGAGGGGATCGGGGAAACACCATATATTTT. Its translation is CARGDRGNTIYF.

This chain connects TRBV27 to TRBJ2-1; TRBD2 aligns across 7 bases. With V trimmed by 0 bases and J by 7 bases, 15 bases remained unmatched. In germline, CDR1 is MNHEY, CDR2 SMNVEV (reference sequence). The CDR3 spans 18 residues. DNA of the CDR3: TGTGCCAGCAGTTTATCGGGGTGGGGCGGGAGACTAACAAATGAGCAGTTCTTC. Residues: CASSLSGWGGRLTNEQFF.

Ten or more counts support this clonotype. V gene TRBV7-2 combines with J gene TRBJ1-4; maybe TRBD1 (5 bases). This CDR3 has 15 amino acids. Germline V lookup: CDR1 SGHTA, CDR2 FQGNSA. Trimming stripped 2 bases from V and 6 bases from J, with 13 bases between. CDR3 amino acids: CASSLQGYGDEKLFF. The CDR3 region has the DNA TGTGCCAGCAGCTTACAGGGATATGGGGATGAAAAACTGTTTTTT.

This clonotype was recorded once. A single base separates this from a much larger clone, so it may be a read error. Because the CDR3 is missing its conserved closing phenylalanine or tryptophan, this is likely a read error. The gene calls are TRBV5-1 and TRBJ2-1; D not certain. In germline, CDR1 is SGHRS, CDR2 YFSETQ. Trimming took 6 bases from V and 2 from J, leaving 15 bases between them. The CDR3 has 15 amino acids. The CDR3 DNA reads TGCGCCAGCACCCTCTTGGGCAGGACCTACAATGAGCAGTTCATC. Encoded protein: CASTLLGRTYNEQFI.

This clonotype was counted many times. V usage is TRBV20-1 and J usage is TRBJ1-6, with 8 nucleotides matching TRBD1. This CDR3 is 15 amino acids long. From germline, CDR1 is DFQATT and CDR2 SNEGSKA (reference sequence). V lost 1 base and J lost 6; bases outside the gene matches: 5. This CDR3 reads CSARVRTGSNSPLHF. The DNA for the CDR3 is TGCAGTGCTAGAGTCCGGACAGGGAGTAATTCACCCCTCCACTTT.

In its sample, this clonotype was seen a few times. This may be a read error: a much more frequent sequence differs by one nucleotide. The chain carries TRBV2 and TRBJ2-1; D not resolved. The germline V gene has CDR1 SNHLY and CDR2 FYNNEI. With 0 bases removed from V and 1 base from J, the gap between germline ends came to 13 bases. This CDR3 has 17 residues. CDR3 amino acids: CASSEASELGSYNEQFF. In DNA form, the CDR3 reads TGTGCCAGCAGTGAAGCTTCCGAGTTAGGTTCCTACAATGAGCAGTTCTTC.

This clonotype was observed at least ten times. This chain joins TRBV27 and TRBJ2-1, with 10 bases aligning to TRBD2. Losses at the gene ends were 5 bases for V and 2 bases for J; bases not matched to a gene: 9. The CDR3 has 17 residues. Germline lookup yields CDR1 MNHEY and CDR2 SMNVEV (reference sequence). The CDR3, as DNA: TGTGCCAGCAGTCCGGGACTAGCGTCTGGCGCCTACAATGAGCAGTTCTTC. This sequence encodes CASSPGLASGAYNEQFF.

This clonotype was recorded a few times. The V gene is TRBV9, the J gene TRBJ2-1, with TRBD2 matching over 7 bases. The CDR3 spans 16 residues. Trimming cost V 0 bases and J 6 bases; bases outside gene matches: 9. In germline, CDR1 is SGDLS, CDR2 YYNGEE. As DNA, the CDR3 is TGTGCCAGCAGCGTAGTGCGTGGCGGGAGAGGCAATGAGCAGTTCTTC. This translates into CASSVVRGGRGNEQFF.

This clonotype was seen more than once but under ten times. V is TRBV29-1 and J is TRBJ2-3, with D perhaps matching TRBD2 (5 bases). Germline CDR1 SQVTM, CDR2 ANQGSEA. The CDR3 consists of 14 residues. V dropped 7 bases and J dropped 2 bases, with 16 bases sitting between them. CDR3 sequence reads: CSAKEDLTTDTQYF. CDR3 DNA sequence: TGCAGCGCAAAGGAGGACTTAACCACAGATACGCAGTATTTT.

Ten or more counts support this clonotype. The genes are TRBV29-1 and TRBJ2-7; D may be TRBD1 (5 bases). The V end was cut by 3 bases, the J end by 3 bases, with 18 bases between. Germline loops: CDR1 SQVTM, CDR2 ANQGSEA. CDR3 size: 15 residues. The CDR3: CSVERPGKDFYEQYF. DNA for the CDR3: TGCAGCGTTGAGAGGCCAGGGAAAGATTTCTACGAGCAGTACTTC.

Ten or more counts support this clonotype. This chain connects TRBV27 to TRBJ2-1; D gene unclear. Germline CDR1 and CDR2: MNHEY and SMNVEV (reference sequence). Trimming took off 2 bases at V and 3 bases at J, with 11 bases between the two ends. The CDR3 consists of 15 residues. CDR3 in DNA: TGTGCCAGCAGTTTAAGCCCCCCGGGCTACAATGAGCAGTTCTTC. This gives the protein CASSLSPPGYNEQFF.

Ten or more counts support this clonotype. V usage is TRBV11-1 and J usage is TRBJ2-7; TRBD1 matches 8 bases. This CDR3 has 20 residues. With 5 bases clipped from V and 1 base from J, the junction kept 22 bases outside the gene matches. Germline values: CDR1 SGHAT, CDR2 FQDESV (reference sequence). Written as DNA, the CDR3 is TGTGCCAGCAGCATGCCCCGGGACAGGATAAGTGAGGGGAAATCCTACGAGCAGTACTTC. This gives the protein CASSMPRDRISEGKSYEQYF. The full variable domain, in which reference TRBV11-1 and TRBJ2-7 provide the parts outside the CDR3, is EAEVAQSPRYKITEKSQAVAFWCDPISGHATLYWYRQILGQGPELLVQFQDESVVDDSQLPKDRFSAERLKGVDSTLKIQPAELGDSAMYLCASSMPRDRISEGKSYEQYFGPGTRLTVT.

The rearrangement joins TRBV11-2 to TRBJ2-2; the D is unclear. Germline values: CDR1 SGHAT, CDR2 FQNNGV. This CDR3 comprises 15 residues. Trimming took 5 bases from V and 1 from J, leaving 11 bases between them. The CDR3 spells CASSPRGKNTGELFF. The CDR3 DNA is TGTGCCAGCAGCCCCAGAGGAAAGAACACCGGGGAGCTGTTTTTT.

The chain combines TRBV27 with TRBJ1-5; TRBD1 aligns across 8 bases. The CDR3 has 15 amino acids. Germline V gene sequence: CDR1 MNHEY, CDR2 SMNVEV (reference sequence). V lost 5 bases to trimming and J lost 4 bases; unmatched junction nucleotides: 7. Written as DNA, the CDR3 is TGTGCCAGCAGTCCGGCCTGGACAGGGAATCAGCCCCAGCATTTT. Residues: CASSPAWTGNQPQHF.

In this sample, this clonotype turned up once. A much bigger clone sits one base away, suggesting this may be a read error. The J gene is TRBJ2-7, the V gene TRBV3-1; D not certain. CDR1 is LGHDT and CDR2 is YNNKEL in the germline V gene (reference sequence). V gave up 2 bases and J gave up 4 bases, with 6 bases separating them. The CDR3 consists of 12 residues. The CDR3 is CASSQINYEQYF. The CDR3 DNA reads TGTGCCAGCAGCCAAATCAATTACGAGCAGTACTTC.

Ten or more counts support this clonotype. V usage is TRBV28 and J usage is TRBJ2-5; D might be TRBD1 or TRBD2, each matching 7 bases. V was cut by 5 bases and J by 4 bases, with 20 bases left in between. From germline, CDR1 is MDHEN and CDR2 SYDVKM. The CDR3 contains 16 residues. The CDR3 DNA follows: TGTGCCAGCAGTCCCAACAGGGGAGGGATTTCAGAGACCCAGTACTTC. Translation: CASSPNRGGISETQYF.

The CDR3 here is CAIRVGTGYEQYF. The DNA of the CDR3 is TGTGCCATCCGTGTGGGGACAGGGTACGAGCAGTACTTC. The chain is built from TRBV10-3 and TRBJ2-7; 9 nucleotides line up with TRBD1. In germline, CDR1 is ENHRY, CDR2 SYGVKD. The ends lost 8 bases at V and 4 bases at J; junction bases unmatched: 6. The CDR3 spans 13 residues.

As regards this clonotype: With a much larger clone just one base away, this may be a read error. The gene calls are TRBV13 and TRBJ2-4; possibly TRBD1 or TRBD2 for D (5 bases each). This CDR3 spans 12 amino acids. Germline V gene data show CDR1 as PRHDT and CDR2 as FYEKMQ (reference sequence). DNA for the CDR3: TGTGTCAGCAGCTGGGGACCATCGGATCAGTACTTC. Its protein is CVSSWGPSDQYF.

The V gene is TRBV29-1, the J gene TRBJ2-5; TRBD1 might be the D (6 bases). CDR1 and CDR2 from the germline V gene are SQVTM and ANQGSEA. The V end was cut by 7 bases, the J end by 5 bases, with 17 bases between. This CDR3 has 13 residues. The CDR3 DNA is TGCAGCGGAGGCCAGGGGAAAGCGGAGACCCAGTACTTC. Its protein is CSGGQGKAETQYF.

This clonotype has ten or more counts. V usage is TRBV7-8 and J usage is TRBJ2-7; 8 bases match TRBD2. Trimming at V came to 1 base and at J to 7 bases, leaving 9 bases not matched to a gene. Germline V lookup: CDR1 SGHVS, CDR2 FQNEAQ. The CDR3 is 15 residues long. CDR3 DNA: TGTGCCAGCAGCTTAGATGTGATAGCGGGAAGAGAGCAGTACTTC. This sequence encodes CASSLDVIAGREQYF.

The table lists this clonotype with a few counts. The J gene is TRBJ2-7, the V gene TRBV2, with D hard to call. Germline CDR1 and CDR2: SNHLY and FYNNEI. The germline V and J ends were trimmed by 8 bases and 0 bases, with 17 bases remaining between them. This CDR3 has 15 amino acids. The chain's CDR3 is CASEGPTKASYEQYF. The DNA of the CDR3 is TGTGCCAGCGAAGGCCCGACCAAGGCCTCCTACGAGCAGTACTTC.